This T cell receptor beta chain is drawn from a study of shared T cell receptors in the human thymus. Germline V gene lookup returns CDR1 SGHTA and CDR2 FQGNSA. This CDR3 is 18 amino acids long. V was shortened by 4 bases and J by 3 bases, with 22 bases between the two germline ends. Profiled with immunoSEQ multiplex PCR; TCRdb holds only in-frame clones, not every one. Here the sample spans about 380,000 clones, approximately 95% being singletons. The specimen sequenced was thymocytes. This sequence joins TRBV7-2 and TRBJ2-1; weak D call: TRBD2 (7 bases). This clonotype originated in a human donor. CDR3 coding DNA: TGTGCCAGCAGCTCCTCGGGGGCTAGCGGAAGTGGCTACAATGAGCAGTTCTTC. It encodes CASSSSGASGSGYNEQFF.